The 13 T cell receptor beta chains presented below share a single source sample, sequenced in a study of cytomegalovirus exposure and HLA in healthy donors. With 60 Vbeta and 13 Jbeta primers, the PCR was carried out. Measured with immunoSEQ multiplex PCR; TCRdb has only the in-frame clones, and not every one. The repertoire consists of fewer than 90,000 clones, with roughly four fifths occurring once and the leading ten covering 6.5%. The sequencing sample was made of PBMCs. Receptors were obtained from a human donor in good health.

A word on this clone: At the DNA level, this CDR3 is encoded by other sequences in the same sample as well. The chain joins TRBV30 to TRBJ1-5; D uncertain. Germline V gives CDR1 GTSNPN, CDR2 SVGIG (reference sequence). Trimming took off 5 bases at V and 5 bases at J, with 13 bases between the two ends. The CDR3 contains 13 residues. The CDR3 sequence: CAWGEALHQPQHF. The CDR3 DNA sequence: TGTGCCTGGGGGGAGGCTCTTCATCAGCCCCAGCATTTT. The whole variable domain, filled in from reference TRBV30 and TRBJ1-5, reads SQTIHQWPATLVQPVGSPLSLECTVEGTSNPNLYWYRQAAGRGLQLLFYSVGIGQISSEVPQNLSASRPQDRQFILSSKKLLLSDSGFYLCAWGEALHQPQHFGDGTRLSIL.

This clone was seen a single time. The chain's CDR3 is CAISGTRGDQETQYF. In nucleotides, the CDR3 is TGTGCCATCTCGGGAACGCGGGGGGATCAAGAGACCCAGTACTTC. The V and J genes are TRBV10-3 and TRBJ2-5; 8 bases are a match to TRBD2. The CDR3 runs to 15 residues. J lost 2 bases, V lost 8 bases, and 10 bases had no gene match. Germline CDR1 reads ENHRY; CDR2 reads SYGVKD.

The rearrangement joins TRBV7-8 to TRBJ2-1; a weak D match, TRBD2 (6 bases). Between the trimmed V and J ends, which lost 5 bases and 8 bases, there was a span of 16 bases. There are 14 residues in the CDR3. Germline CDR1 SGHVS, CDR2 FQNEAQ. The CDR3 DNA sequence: TGTGCCAGCAGCCAACGACTAGACGTCGATGAGCAGTTCTTC. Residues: CASSQRLDVDEQFF.

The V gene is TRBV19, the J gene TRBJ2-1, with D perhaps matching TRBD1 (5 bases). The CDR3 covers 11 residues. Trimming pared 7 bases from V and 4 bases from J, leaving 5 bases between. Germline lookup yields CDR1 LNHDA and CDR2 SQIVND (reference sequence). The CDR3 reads CASKGYNEQFF. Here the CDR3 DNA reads TGTGCCAGTAAGGGGTACAATGAGCAGTTCTTC. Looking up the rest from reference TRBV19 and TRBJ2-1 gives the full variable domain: DGGITQSPKYLFRKEGQNVTLSCEQNLNHDAMYWYRQDPGQGLRLIYYSQIVNDFQKGDIAEGYSVSREKKESFPLTVTSAQKNPTAFYLCASKGYNEQFFGPGTRLTVL.

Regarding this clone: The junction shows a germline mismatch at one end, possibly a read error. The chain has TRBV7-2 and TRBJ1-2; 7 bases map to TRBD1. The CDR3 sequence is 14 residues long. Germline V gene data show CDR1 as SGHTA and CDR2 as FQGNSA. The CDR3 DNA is TGTGCCAGCAGCATAGGACAGGTGTGGGGTGGCTACCCCTTC. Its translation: CASSIGQVWGGYPF.

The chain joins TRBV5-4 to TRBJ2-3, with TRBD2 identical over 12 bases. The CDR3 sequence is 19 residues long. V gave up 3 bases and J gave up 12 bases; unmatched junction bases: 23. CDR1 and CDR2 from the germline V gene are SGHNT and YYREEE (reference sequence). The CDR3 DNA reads TGTGCCAGCAGCTCGGGACAGGGGACAACTAGCGGGGGGCCAGGGATACAGTATTTT. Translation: CASSSGQGTTSGGPGIQYF.

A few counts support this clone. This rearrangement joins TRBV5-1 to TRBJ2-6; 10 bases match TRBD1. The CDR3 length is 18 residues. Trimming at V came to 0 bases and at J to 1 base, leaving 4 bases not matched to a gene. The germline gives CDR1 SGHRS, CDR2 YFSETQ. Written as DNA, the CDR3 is TGCGCCAGCAGCTTGGGTGGGACAGGGGAGTCTGGGGCCAACGTCCTGACTTTC. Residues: CASSLGGTGESGANVLTF.

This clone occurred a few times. CDR3 sequence: CASSSRGAYSNQPQHF. In nucleotides, the CDR3 is TGTGCCAGCAGCTCCAGGGGGGCTTATAGCAATCAGCCCCAGCATTTT. The gene calls are TRBV5-6 and TRBJ1-5; 7 bases match TRBD1. Germline V lookup: CDR1 SGHDT, CDR2 YYEEEE. Unmatched junction bases numbered 6, after V lost 3 bases and J lost 0 bases. CDR3 length: 16 residues.

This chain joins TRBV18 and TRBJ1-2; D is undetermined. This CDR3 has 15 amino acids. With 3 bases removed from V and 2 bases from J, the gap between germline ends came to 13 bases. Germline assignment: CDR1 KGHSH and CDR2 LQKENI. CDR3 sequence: CASSPLREINYGYTF. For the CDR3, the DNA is TGTGCCAGCTCACCCCTGAGGGAAATAAACTATGGCTACACCTTC.

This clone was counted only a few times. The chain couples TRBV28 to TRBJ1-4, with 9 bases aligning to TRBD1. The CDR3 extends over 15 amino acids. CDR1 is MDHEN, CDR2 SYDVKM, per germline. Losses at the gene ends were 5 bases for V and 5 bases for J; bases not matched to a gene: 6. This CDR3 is CASSLLTGGNEKLFF. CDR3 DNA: TGTGCCAGCAGTCTCCTGACAGGGGGAAATGAAAAACTGTTTTTT.

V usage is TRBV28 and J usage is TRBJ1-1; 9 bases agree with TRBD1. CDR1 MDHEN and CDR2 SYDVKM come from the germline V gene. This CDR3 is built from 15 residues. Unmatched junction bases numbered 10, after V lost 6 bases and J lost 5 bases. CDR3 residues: CASSRTDRGKTEAFF. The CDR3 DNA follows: TGTGCCAGCAGCCGCACCGACAGGGGGAAAACTGAAGCTTTCTTT.

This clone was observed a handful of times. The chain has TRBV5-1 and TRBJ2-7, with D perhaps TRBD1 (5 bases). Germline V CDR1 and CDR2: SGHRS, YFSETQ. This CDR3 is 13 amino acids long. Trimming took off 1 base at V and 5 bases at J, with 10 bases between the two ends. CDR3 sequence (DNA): TGCGCCAGCAGCTTGAGCAGGGAAAACGAGCAGTACTTC. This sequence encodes CASSLSRENEQYF.

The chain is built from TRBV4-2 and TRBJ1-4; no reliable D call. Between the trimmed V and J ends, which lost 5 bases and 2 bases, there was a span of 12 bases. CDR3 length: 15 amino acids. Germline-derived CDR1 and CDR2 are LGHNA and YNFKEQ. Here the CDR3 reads CASSAEGGTNEKLFF. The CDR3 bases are TGTGCCAGCAGCGCCGAGGGCGGCACTAATGAAAAACTGTTTTTT.